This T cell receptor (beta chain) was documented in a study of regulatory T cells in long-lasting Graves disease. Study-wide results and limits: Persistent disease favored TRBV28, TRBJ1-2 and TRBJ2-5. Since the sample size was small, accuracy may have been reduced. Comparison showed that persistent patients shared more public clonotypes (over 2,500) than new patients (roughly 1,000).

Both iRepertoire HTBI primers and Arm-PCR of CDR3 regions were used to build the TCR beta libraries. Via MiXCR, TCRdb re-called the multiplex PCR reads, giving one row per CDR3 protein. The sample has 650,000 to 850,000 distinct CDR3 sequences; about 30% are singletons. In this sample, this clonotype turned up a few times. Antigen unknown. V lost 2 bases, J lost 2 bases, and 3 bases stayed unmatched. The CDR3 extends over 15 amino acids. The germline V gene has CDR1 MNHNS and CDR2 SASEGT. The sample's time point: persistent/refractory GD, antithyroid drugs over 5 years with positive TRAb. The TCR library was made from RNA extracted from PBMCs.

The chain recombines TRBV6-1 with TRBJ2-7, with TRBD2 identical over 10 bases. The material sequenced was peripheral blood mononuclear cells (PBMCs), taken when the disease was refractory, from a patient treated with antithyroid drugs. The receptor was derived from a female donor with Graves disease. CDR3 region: CASSELAGATYEQYF. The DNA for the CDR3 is TGTGCCAGCAGTGAACTAGCGGGGGCAACCTACGAGCAGTACTTC.